The next 3 T cell receptor beta chains were all read from a single sample in a study of blood T cell repertoires in COVID-19. Profiling relied on immunoSEQ multiplex PCR, and the TCRdb table lists in-frame clones only, not all of them. Of under 30,000 clones detected, over 85% appear once; the ten largest clones hold roughly 4.2%. Sequences were obtained from peripheral blood. All receptors come from a human donor with active COVID-19. The donor label of this sample is uncertain.

The chain recombines TRBV30 with TRBJ1-1, with D possibly matching TRBD1 (5 bases). The CDR3 consists of 11 residues. Germline CDR1 reads GTSNPN; CDR2 reads SVGIG (reference sequence). Deletions cut 1 base from V and 11 bases from J, with 11 bases between. The CDR3 DNA is TGTGCCTGGAGTGCAGGGTTGGGTGCTTTCTTT. Its protein product is CAWSAGLGAFF.

The J gene is TRBJ2-1, the V gene TRBV4-1; TRBD2 agrees at 10 bases. The V segment lost 1 base and the J segment 4 bases; nucleotides outside the gene matches: 4. There are 16 residues in the CDR3. Germline V gene data show CDR1 as MGHRA and CDR2 as YSYEKL. CDR3 DNA: TGCGCCAGCAGCCAAGCCGGGACTAGCGTATACAATGAGCAGTTCTTC. This encodes CASSQAGTSVYNEQFF.

J is TRBJ2-2 and V is TRBV5-4, with 9 nucleotides matching TRBD1. This CDR3 is 15 amino acids long. From germline, CDR1 is SGHNT and CDR2 YYREEE (reference sequence). V shed 4 bases and J 4 bases; nucleotides not matched to a gene: 5. CDR3 bases: TGTGCCAGCAGCCGGGACAGGGCGTTCACCGGGGAGCTGTTTTTT. Amino acids: CASSRDRAFTGELFF.